This TCR beta chain was recorded in a study of T-cell memory formation after mild COVID-19. This clonotype was detected a few times. V was clipped by 5 bases and J by 6 bases; unmatched bases: 4. Germline V gene sequence: CDR1 SEHNR, CDR2 FQNEAQ (reference sequence). The CDR3 contains 13 residues. One entry per CDR3 protein results from TCRdb running MiXCR on the 5' RACE reads. The repertoire includes approximately 440,000 distinct CDR3 sequences, 15% to 20% of them detected once, and about 8.1% sits in the top ten. Specimen: PBMCs or a T cell subset sorted from them (not recorded which). This clonotype was obtained from an adult woman who had mild COVID-19 (a few samples of this study predate the infection). Cell type and time point are not known. This rearrangement joins TRBV7-9 to TRBJ2-4; 7 bases line up with TRBD2. The CDR3 is CASSRSGTNIQYF. The CDR3, as DNA: TGTGCCAGCAGCCGAAGCGGGACAAACATTCAGTACTTC. The full variable domain, its missing parts supplied by reference TRBV7-9 and TRBJ2-4, is DTGVSQNPRHKITKRGQNVTFRCDPISEHNRLYWYRQTLGQGPEFLTYFQNEAQLEKSRLLSDRFSAERPKGSFSTLEIQRTEQGDSAMYLCASSRSGTNIQYFGAGTRLSVL.